Here is one T cell receptor beta chain with its context. CDR1 and CDR2 from the germline V gene are KGHSH and LQKENI. Trimming cost V 6 bases and J 6 bases; bases outside gene matches: 12. This CDR3 spans 15 amino acids. In the authors' methods: Researchers report that nucleated cell counts were estimated from reference gene primer amplification. Generated by immunoSEQ multiplex PCR, the TCRdb table keeps only in-frame clones and is missing some. The D gene and trimming were derived from the DNA, and the V and J assignments and clone size from that table. The data hold fewer than 500,000 clones, with more than 85% observed a single time. These data originate in a study of blood T cell repertoires in COVID-19. Across the study: Acute and convalescent COVID-19 specimens originated in the United States, Italy and Spain. In each case, the material was cDNA or gDNA derived from T cells, B-cell-depleted T cells, or PBMCs.

The receptor's source is a woman between 25 and 40 years old with acute or convalescent COVID-19. The genes are TRBV18 and TRBJ2-7, with 9 bases fitting TRBD1. The sequenced sample consisted of peripheral blood. CDR3 sequence (DNA): TGTGCCAGCTCCCCCCCAGGATGGGACAGGGTCGAGCAGTACTTC. This codes for CASSPPGWDRVEQYF.